This T cell receptor (beta chain) came from a study of tumor-infiltrating lymphocytes in primary liver carcinoma. Study context: The patient population consisted of men and women between 30 and 69 years of age.

Bulk tissue was left unsorted, and RNA and DNA were co-extracted from about 19-30 mg of it. Including both end residues, the CDR3 is 16 amino acids long. CDR1 is MGHRA and CDR2 is YSYEKL in the germline V gene. With a constant-region primer, TCR beta cDNA was made from approximately 450 ng of total RNA. Nested multiplex PCR, run for three rounds with slightly modified ARM-PCR, yielded TCR beta libraries. In the first two PCR rounds, TRBV1-TRBV30 forward primers were paired with a C-beta reverse primer, and each round lasted roughly 10 cycles. TCRdb called the multiplex PCR reads again in MiXCR, with one record for every CDR3 protein. Of about 190,000 distinct CDR3 sequences detected, approximately 80% appear once; the ten largest clones hold less than 20%. Whole-study findings and limits: No more than about 8-24% of top clones could be seen in all five tumor regions.

About this clonotype itself: What it binds is not known. It is unclear where the CDR3 begins or ends on the DNA, so no DNA is shown, and the CDR3 is as TCRdb lists it.

Sequenced: tumor tissue from primary liver carcinoma. This sequence was found in a man between 35 and 55 years old with primary liver carcinoma and hepatitis B virus infection. The V and J genes are TRBV4-1 and TRBJ1-2; TRBD1, the table's D call, lacks a check against the DNA. The CDR3 loop reads CARSPSRDRGSYGCTF.